The 28 T cell receptor beta chains below come from one sample, sequenced in a study of blood T cell repertoires in COVID-19. Sequencing was performed with immunoSEQ multiplex PCR; in TCRdb, only in-frame clones are kept and a portion is missing. The data show roughly 200,000 clones, 65% to 85% seen once. The sample taken for sequencing was PBMCs or T cells enriched from blood (not recorded which). These receptors were obtained from a woman in her thirties who had been exposed to COVID-19.

This rearrangement joins TRBV5-1 to TRBJ2-7; a possible D gene is TRBD2 (6 bases). The V and J ends lost 0 bases and 0 bases respectively, with 19 bases between them. The length of the CDR3 is 18 residues. Germline V CDR1 and CDR2: SGHRS, YFSETQ. Here the CDR3 reads CASSLVGGLQLSSYEQYF. The CDR3 DNA is TGCGCCAGCAGCTTGGTTGGAGGACTACAGTTGAGCTCCTACGAGCAGTACTTC.

This clone was seen once. V gene TRBV7-9 combines with J gene TRBJ1-5; 8 bases agree with TRBD1. Unmatched junction bases numbered 8, after V lost 5 bases and J lost 2 bases. The CDR3 totals 16 residues. In germline, CDR1 is SEHNR, CDR2 FQNEAQ (reference sequence). The DNA for the CDR3 is TGTGCCAGCAGCCTCGGGACAGGAGGAGGCAATCAGCCCCAGCATTTT. Translating it yields CASSLGTGGGNQPQHF.

The rearrangement uses TRBV19 and TRBJ2-7; D is ambiguous. The CDR3 covers 12 residues. With 6 bases removed from V and 0 bases from J, the gap between germline ends came to 6 bases. CDR1 and CDR2 from the germline V gene are LNHDA and SQIVND (reference sequence). The CDR3 region has the DNA TGTGCCAGTAGAGCAAGCTCCTACGAGCAGTACTTC. Translated, it gives CASRASSYEQYF.

The chain uses TRBV7-9 and TRBJ2-5, with no clear D. Germline V lookup: CDR1 SEHNR, CDR2 FQNEAQ (reference sequence). The V gene lost 10 bases and the J gene lost 2 bases, with 5 bases spanning the gap. The CDR3 sequence is 10 residues long. CDR3: CATNQETQYF. In DNA, the CDR3 is TGTGCCACCAATCAAGAGACCCAGTACTTC.

This chain connects TRBV3-1 (or the pseudogene TRBV3-2) to TRBJ1-1; D call uncertain. The V gene lost 1 base and the J gene lost 8 bases, with 8 bases spanning the gap. Germline values: CDR1 LGHDT, CDR2 YNNKEL (reference sequence). The CDR3 consists of 12 residues. In DNA form, the CDR3 reads TGTGCCAGCAGCCAAGGGACTGCCGAAGCTTTCTTT. Amino acid sequence: CASSQGTAEAFF.

The chain uses TRBV10-1 and TRBJ1-3; no firm D call. The germline gives CDR1 WNHNN, CDR2 SYGVQD (reference sequence). V lost 5 bases, J lost 0 bases, and 11 bases lay in between. This CDR3 has 15 amino acids. The CDR3 loop reads CASSPDITSGNTIYF. DNA for the CDR3: TGCGCCAGCAGTCCAGACATCACCTCTGGAAACACCATATATTTT.

The V call is TRBV27, the J call TRBJ2-7, with 11 nucleotides matching TRBD2. The V and J ends lost 5 bases and 3 bases, in that order; junction bases with no gene match: 9. CDR3 size: 16 residues. The germline CDR1 and CDR2 sequences are MNHEY and SMNVEV (reference sequence). CDR3 nucleotides: TGTGCCAGCAGTATCGCCGGGACTAGCGGTGTCTACGAGCAGTACTTC. Translating gives CASSIAGTSGVYEQYF.

This sequence joins TRBV29-1 and TRBJ1-1; tentatively, D is TRBD1 (6 bases). The CDR3 has 14 amino acids. V lost 6 bases and J 1 base, leaving 15 bases between the germline ends. Germline CDR1 SQVTM, CDR2 ANQGSEA. The CDR3 is CSVQKQGGNTEAFF. The CDR3 nucleotides read TGCAGCGTCCAGAAACAGGGTGGGAACACTGAAGCTTTCTTT. Full variable domain (rest looked up from reference TRBV29-1 and TRBJ1-1): SAVISQKPSRDICQRGTSLTIQCQVDSQVTMMFWYRQQPGQSLTLIATANQGSEATYESGFVIDKFPISRPNLTFSTLTVSNMSPEDSSIYLCSVQKQGGNTEAFFGQGTRLTVV.

This chain joins TRBV7-8 and TRBJ2-7, with no clear D. CDR1 is SGHVS, CDR2 FQNEAQ, per germline. Trimming pared 2 bases from V and 1 base from J, leaving 9 bases between. The CDR3 runs to 14 residues. The CDR3 sequence is CASSLMRESYEQYF. CDR3 coding DNA: TGTGCCAGCAGCTTAATGCGTGAGTCCTACGAGCAGTACTTC.

The V gene is TRBV9, the J gene TRBJ1-2; D might be TRBD1 (5 bases). The CDR3 has 14 amino acids. Trimming removed 2 bases from V and 4 bases from J, with 12 bases in between. CDR1 is SGDLS and CDR2 is YYNGEE in the germline V gene. The CDR3 nucleotides are TGTGCCAGCAGCGTTACCCCGCAGGGCTATGGCTACACCTTC. Translated, it gives CASSVTPQGYGYTF.

The V and J genes are TRBV19 and TRBJ1-2, with 8 nucleotides matching TRBD1. The junction had 10 bases not matched to a gene; V was cut back by 1 base and J by 6 bases. The CDR3 is 16 residues long. The germline gives CDR1 LNHDA, CDR2 SQIVND (reference sequence). CDR3: CASSIVSSGTGNGYTF. The DNA for the CDR3 is TGTGCCAGTAGTATAGTCTCCTCCGGGACAGGAAATGGCTACACCTTC.

V usage is TRBV7-8 and J usage is TRBJ1-5; D perhaps matches TRBD1 (6 bases). The length of the CDR3 is 17 residues. Germline V CDR1 and CDR2: SGHVS, FQNEAQ. Trimming pared 0 bases from V and 7 bases from J, leaving 19 bases between. This CDR3 reads CASSLAYGSQGTQPQHF. DNA for the CDR3: TGTGCCAGCAGCTTAGCCTATGGGAGTCAGGGGACCCAGCCCCAGCATTTT.

The chain recombines TRBV4-1 with TRBJ1-1; D may be TRBD1 (5 bases). Germline V gives CDR1 MGHRA, CDR2 YSYEKL. CDR3 length: 13 residues. Between the trimmed V and J ends, which lost 8 bases and 4 bases, there was a span of 14 bases. CDR3 nucleotide sequence: TGCGCCAGCTCTCCGGCGGGGGGCACTGAAGCTTTCTTT. It is translated as CASSPAGGTEAFF.

V is TRBV5-1 and J is TRBJ2-1; 9 positions agree with TRBD1. This CDR3 spans 15 amino acids. Trimming at V came to 4 bases and at J to 4 bases, leaving 6 bases not matched to a gene. The germline V gene has CDR1 SGHRS and CDR2 YFSETQ. As DNA, the CDR3 is TGCGCCAGCAGCGGGGGACAGGGATTTTACAATGAGCAGTTCTTC. This codes for CASSGGQGFYNEQFF. Full variable domain (missing parts from reference TRBV5-1 and TRBJ2-1): KAGVTQTPRYLIKTRGQQVTLSCSPISGHRSVSWYQQTPGQGLQFLFEYFSETQRNKGNFPGRFSGRQFSNSRSEMNVSTLELGDSALYLCASSGGQGFYNEQFFGPGTRLTVL.

The V call is TRBV5-1, the J call TRBJ1-2; D remains unclear. Germline V gene lookup returns CDR1 SGHRS and CDR2 YFSETQ. With 0 bases removed from V and 7 bases from J, the gap between germline ends came to 22 bases. CDR3 size: 17 residues. DNA of the CDR3: TGCGCCAGCAGCTTGGCTCCCAAGCTGGCGGGAAAGGGTGGCTACACCTTC. The encoded protein is CASSLAPKLAGKGGYTF.

The chain is built from TRBV18 and TRBJ1-1; D is undetermined. The V end was cut by 2 bases, the J end by 7 bases, with 8 bases between. Germline loops: CDR1 KGHSH, CDR2 LQKENI. The CDR3 sequence is 12 residues long. The CDR3 nucleotides read TGTGCCAGCTCACCATTTAGTAATGAAGCTTTCTTT. It codes for CASSPFSNEAFF.

As for this clone: A junction boundary mismatches the germline segment, possibly from a read error. The rearrangement uses TRBV7-7 and TRBJ2-5, with 7 positions matching TRBD1. CDR1 and CDR2 from the germline V gene are SSHAT and FNYEAQ (reference sequence). The CDR3 spans 14 residues. Here the CDR3 reads CASSPLRTGETQYF. CDR3 coding DNA: TGTGCTAGCAGCCCCCTTAGGACAGGAGAGACCCAGTACTTC.

The V call is TRBV19, the J call TRBJ2-7, with D possibly matching TRBD2 (5 bases). The CDR3 has 15 residues. CDR1 is LNHDA and CDR2 is SQIVND in the germline V gene (reference sequence). V was trimmed by 3 bases and J by 5 bases, leaving 17 bases between them. In DNA form, the CDR3 reads TGTGCCAGTAGTATCGATCCCGGGGTGCGCGACGAGCAGTACTTC. This encodes CASSIDPGVRDEQYF.

As for this clone: One end of the junction varies from germline; a read error may be responsible. This chain uses TRBV7-9 with TRBJ1-6; D is uncertain. In germline, CDR1 is SEHNR, CDR2 FQNEAQ (reference sequence). This CDR3 spans 15 amino acids. The CDR3 loop reads CASSLGGRYNSPLHF. CDR3 nucleotides: TGTGCCAGCAGCTTAGGCGGCCGCTATAATTCGCCCCTCCACTTT.

The chain has TRBV25-1 and TRBJ1-1; a weak D match, TRBD1 (5 bases). Trimming stripped 5 bases from V and 5 bases from J, with 18 bases between. Germline CDR1 reads MGHDK; CDR2 reads SYGVNS. The CDR3 sequence is 15 residues long. The CDR3 DNA follows: TGTGCCAGCAGTCCTACGGCCGGGGGTTTGACTGAAGCTTTCTTT. As protein: CASSPTAGGLTEAFF.

The CDR3 loop is CASSVVDTNYEQYF. CDR3 in DNA: TGTGCCAGCAGCGTAGTGGACACAAACTACGAGCAGTACTTC. The chain joins TRBV9 to TRBJ2-7, with D maybe TRBD1 (5 bases). This CDR3 has 14 amino acids. CDR1 SGDLS and CDR2 YYNGEE come from the germline V gene. V was pared by 0 bases and J by 3 bases, with 10 bases between.

This clone was detected only once. The chain has TRBV7-9 and TRBJ1-4, with D hard to call. The germline V gene has CDR1 SEHNR and CDR2 FQNEAQ (reference sequence). V was pared by 4 bases and J by 8 bases, with 14 bases between. The CDR3 has 14 amino acids. Written as DNA, the CDR3 is TGTGCCAGCAGCTACCGGGGAGAAAGGGAAAAACTGTTTTTT. Its translation: CASSYRGEREKLFF. The full variable domain, in which reference TRBV7-9 and TRBJ1-4 provide the parts outside the CDR3, is DTGVSQNPRHKITKRGQNVTFRCDPISEHNRLYWYRQTLGQGPEFLTYFQNEAQLEKSRLLSDRFSAERPKGSFSTLEIQRTEQGDSAMYLCASSYRGEREKLFFGSGTQLSVL.

The chain joins TRBV6-5 to TRBJ1-3; TRBD1 might be the D (5 bases). This CDR3 has 14 amino acids. Germline loops: CDR1 MNHEY, CDR2 SVGAGI. The V and J ends lost 4 bases and 8 bases respectively, with 15 bases between them. This chain's CDR3 is CASSWGQGMDTIYF. For the CDR3, the DNA is TGTGCCAGCAGTTGGGGCCAGGGAATGGACACCATATATTTT.

J is TRBJ1-1 and V is TRBV29-1, with 7 bases fitting TRBD1. Germline CDR1 and CDR2: SQVTM and ANQGSEA. The V and J ends lost 3 bases and 6 bases, in that order; junction bases with no gene match: 7. This CDR3 has 13 residues. Here the CDR3 reads CSVDGGGPSEAFF. In DNA form, the CDR3 reads TGCAGCGTTGATGGAGGGGGCCCATCTGAAGCTTTCTTT.

The genes are TRBV3-1 (or the pseudogene TRBV3-2) and TRBJ2-3, with TRBD2 matching 7 bases. J gave up 4 bases and V 5 bases, and 12 bases lay outside the gene matches. The CDR3 totals 16 residues. Germline CDR1 and CDR2: LGHDT and YNNKEL (reference sequence). The CDR3 DNA follows: TGTGCCAGCAGCTCTCGGACTAGTCCCGCTCCAGATACGCAGTATTTT. It encodes CASSSRTSPAPDTQYF.

This chain connects TRBV30 to TRBJ2-1, with a possible D match to TRBD1 (6 bases). Germline assignment: CDR1 GTSNPN and CDR2 SVGIG (reference sequence). This CDR3 contains 16 residues. V lost 4 bases to trimming and J lost 5 bases, with 21 bases between them. The CDR3 region has the DNA TGTGCCTGGATCCCGAAACAGGGCACGGTCCACAATGAGCAGTTCTTC. Residues: CAWIPKQGTVHNEQFF.

This clone was counted a single time. The chain couples TRBV7-9 to TRBJ2-2, with D perhaps TRBD1 (6 bases). The CDR3 is 18 amino acids. The germline V and J ends were trimmed by 3 bases and 1 base, with 18 bases remaining between them. The germline V gene has CDR1 SEHNR and CDR2 FQNEAQ (reference sequence). In DNA form, the CDR3 reads TGTGCCAGCAGCTTCCGAAGTGGACAGAACCTGAACACCGGGGAGCTGTTTTTT. Amino acids: CASSFRSGQNLNTGELFF.

This clone was counted between two and nine times. V and J are TRBV20-1 and TRBJ1-6, with D maybe TRBD1 (5 bases). The CDR3 contains 14 residues. Per germline, CDR1 DFQATT and CDR2 SNEGSKA (reference sequence). The V end was cut by 4 bases, the J end by 7 bases, with 14 bases between. The CDR3 region is CSAIEGLGNSPLHF. CDR3 in DNA: TGCAGTGCTATTGAGGGACTTGGGAATTCACCCCTCCACTTT.